Listed below are T cell receptor beta chains from one sample, sequenced in a study of blood T cell repertoires in COVID-19. TCRdb's table, derived via immunoSEQ multiplex PCR, lists solely in-frame clones and lacks some. The table lists almost 300,000 clones, about 90% of them singletons. Specimen: peripheral blood. The receptors stem from a woman in her twenties or thirties with COVID-19, enrolled during active disease. Each CDR3 is given with its conserved first and last residue. D genes are given only for firm matches. Part of the rows lack a size; the others show once, few, many or a class for expanded clones.

d_call | j_call | v_call | clone_size | cdr3_aa | cdr3_nt
- | TRBJ2-5 | TRBV5-4 | - | CASSLVGEAQYF | TGTGCCAGCAGCTTGGTAGGCGAGGCCCAGTACTTC
- | TRBJ1-1 | TRBV7-9 | - | CASPSLNTEAFF | TGTGCCAGCCCGTCGTTGAACACTGAAGCTTTCTTT
TRBD1 | TRBJ2-5 | TRBV5-1 | - | CASSTGTGHQETQYF | TGCGCCAGCAGCACTGGGACAGGACACCAAGAGACCCAGTACTTC
- | TRBJ2-7 | TRBV18 | - | CASSPISGDEQYF | TGTGCCAGCTCACCGATTTCAGGGGACGAGCAGTACTTC
TRBD1 | TRBJ1-3 | TRBV5-1 | - | CASSLDRGAGNTIYF | TGCGCCAGCAGCTTGGACAGGGGAGCTGGAAACACCATATATTTT
- | TRBJ1-1 | TRBV6-5 | - | CASSPLQGRDTEAFF | TGTGCCAGCAGTCCATTGCAGGGTAGGGACACTGAAGCTTTCTTT
TRBD1 | TRBJ2-1 | TRBV11-2 | once | CASSRDRVNEQFF | TGTGCCAGCAGCCGGGACAGGGTCAATGAGCAGTTCTTC
- | TRBJ2-3 | TRBV5-4 | - | CASSLFGDSTQYF | TGTGCCAGCAGCTTGTTCGGGGATAGTACGCAGTATTTT
- | TRBJ2-6 | TRBV5-1 | - | CASSPSVHSGANVLTF | TGCGCCAGCAGCCCTTCGGTTCACTCTGGGGCCAACGTCCTGACTTTC
TRBD1 | TRBJ1-1 | TRBV6-2/TRBV6-3 | once | CASSQGAEAFF | TGTGCCAGCAGTCAGGGGGCTGAAGCTTTCTTT
TRBD1 | TRBJ2-2 | TRBV7-8 | - | CASRSGQGVFGELFF | TGTGCCAGCAGATCGGGACAGGGGGTATTTGGGGAGCTGTTTTTT